A selection of T cell receptor beta chains follows, all from one sample in a study of cytomegalovirus exposure and HLA in healthy donors. Profiled with immunoSEQ multiplex PCR; TCRdb holds only in-frame clones, not every one. The table lists 100,000 to 150,000 clones, roughly 74% of them singletons, with roughly 4.1% in the top ten. Material for sequencing was PBMCs. The origin of the receptors is a woman aged 45 to 65 in good health and CMV-seropositive. The CDR3 runs from the conserved cysteine through the conserved F or W. The D gene is left open where the match is weak. Rows may omit the clone size; those that give it use once, few, many or a size class.

J | D | V | size | CDR3 | DNA
TRBJ2-3 | TRBD2 | TRBV2 | - | CASSKGAGSSVDTQYF | TGTGCCAGCAGTAAAGGAGCGGGGTCCTCCGTCGATACGCAGTATTTT
TRBJ1-3 | TRBD1 | TRBV27 | - | CASSLQGALGNTIYF | TGTGCCAGCAGTTTACAGGGGGCGCTAGGAAACACCATATATTTT
TRBJ2-1 | - | TRBV5-6 | - | CASSLYRRDYNEQFF | TGTGCCAGCAGCTTGTACAGGCGAGACTACAATGAGCAGTTCTTC
TRBJ1-2 | TRBD1 | TRBV28 | - | CASSLFEPTSGGAKGYTF | TGTGCCAGCAGTTTATTTGAGCCAACTTCAGGGGGCGCGAAAGGCTACACCTTC
TRBJ2-2 | - | TRBV2 | few | CATRQESNTGELFF | TGTGCCACCAGACAGGAATCGAACACCGGGGAGCTGTTTTTT
TRBJ1-1 | TRBD1 | TRBV4-1 | - | CASSQAIGQGTEAFF | TGCGCCAGCAGCCAGGCCATCGGACAGGGCACTGAAGCTTTCTTT
TRBJ2-1 | TRBD2 | TRBV7-2 | - | CASSPGLAVYNEQFF | TGTGCCAGCAGCCCAGGACTAGCGGTCTACAATGAGCAGTTCTTC
TRBJ2-5 | - | TRBV5-4 | - | CASSFSRRGGETQYF | TGTGCCAGCAGCTTTAGTAGGCGGGGTGGAGAGACCCAGTACTTC
TRBJ1-1 | - | TRBV5-4 | - | CASSYGQMNTEAFF | TGTGCCAGCAGCTATGGACAGATGAACACTGAAGCTTTCTTT
TRBJ2-2 | TRBD1 | TRBV30 | - | CAWDRVDTGELFF | TGTGCCTGGGACAGGGTAGACACCGGGGAGCTGTTTTTT
TRBJ2-1 | - | TRBV5-4 | - | CASSLAKGDEQFF | TGTGCCAGCAGCTTGGCCAAGGGGGATGAGCAGTTCTTC